These 27 T cell receptor beta chains share one sample of origin, sequenced in a study of blood T cells in healthy people across ages. With a J-beta primer mix and a sample-barcoded 5' primer, a second PCR ran 7 to 11 cycles. TCRdb called the 5' RACE reads again in MiXCR, with one record for every CDR3 protein. Of 700,000 to 950,000 distinct CDR3 sequences listed, roughly 44% are singletons. Sequencing was done on a sample of blood. The source of these receptors is a woman between 55 and 75 years old in good health.

Points on this clonotype: Possible read error: a much larger clone is one base away. CDR3 protein: CASSLETGLYNEQFF. CDR3 nucleotide sequence: TGTGCCAGCAGCCTTGAGACAGGGCTTTACAATGAGCAGTTCTTC. The rearrangement joins TRBV7-7 to TRBJ2-1; 7 positions agree with TRBD1. J lost 4 bases, V lost 5 bases, and 8 bases had no gene match. CDR3 size: 15 residues. Germline lookup yields CDR1 SSHAT and CDR2 FNYEAQ (reference sequence).

This clonotype was seen ten or more times. The chain employs TRBV10-3 and TRBJ2-7; maybe TRBD1 (5 bases). CDR1 and CDR2 from the germline V gene are ENHRY and SYGVKD. V was trimmed by 6 bases and J by 2 bases, leaving 20 bases between them. The CDR3 spans 16 residues. In nucleotides, the CDR3 is TGTGCCATCAGAAGATACGACAGCGCCGATCCCTACGAGCAGTACTTC. It encodes CAIRRYDSADPYEQYF.

The V gene is TRBV12-3 or TRBV12-4, the J gene TRBJ1-6, with TRBD1 matching over 8 bases. This CDR3 contains 15 residues. V lost 6 bases and J lost 7; bases outside the gene matches: 8. In DNA form, the CDR3 reads TGTGCCAGCAGAGACCTGACAGGGGAAAATTCACCCCTCCACTTT. This gives the protein CASRDLTGENSPLHF.

V usage is TRBV9 and J usage is TRBJ2-7, with 8 nucleotides matching TRBD2. Per the germline V gene, CDR1 is SGDLS and CDR2 is YYNGEE. The CDR3 has 16 amino acids. Trimming took 3 bases from V and 3 from J; bases not matched to a gene: 11. In nucleotides, the CDR3 is TGTGCCAGCAGCGCCCAACTAGCGGCGCCTCTCTACGAGCAGTACTTC. Protein sequence: CASSAQLAAPLYEQYF.

V gene TRBV13 combines with J gene TRBJ1-6; 7 nucleotides match TRBD1. The CDR3 is made up of 15 amino acids. CDR1 and CDR2 (germline): PRHDT, FYEKMQ (reference sequence). The ends lost 1 base at V and 6 bases at J; junction bases unmatched: 3. CDR3 amino acids: CASSLETGINSPLHF. The CDR3 bases are TGTGCCAGCAGCTTAGAGACAGGGATTAATTCACCCCTCCACTTT. The full variable domain, in which reference TRBV13 and TRBJ1-6 provide the parts outside the CDR3, is AAGVIQSPRHLIKEKRETATLKCYPIPRHDTVYWYQQGPGQDPQFLISFYEKMQSDKGSIPDRFSAQQFSDYHSELNMSSLELGDSALYFCASSLETGINSPLHFGNGTRLTVT.

This clonotype was counted between two and nine times. The rearrangement joins TRBV7-6 to TRBJ2-6; D may be TRBD1 (5 bases). Trimming left V 8 bases short and J 0 bases short, with 5 bases between. Germline V lookup: CDR1 SGHVS, CDR2 FNYEAQ. This CDR3 is built from 13 residues. The CDR3 reads CASGHSGANVLTF. The CDR3 coding sequence is TGTGCCAGCGGACACTCTGGGGCCAACGTCCTGACTTTC.

There are a few counts of this clonotype. The chain joins TRBV11-2 to TRBJ2-5, with D maybe TRBD2 (6 bases). Trimming took 5 bases from V and 2 from J, leaving 15 bases between them. The CDR3 totals 15 residues. The germline CDR1 and CDR2 sequences are SGHAT and FQNNGV. The CDR3 DNA reads as TGTGCCAGCAGCACGGGGGTAGCACATCAAGAGACCCAGTACTTC. It codes for CASSTGVAHQETQYF.

The chain is built from TRBV28 and TRBJ2-7, with TRBD1 as a possible D gene (5 bases). This CDR3 is built from 13 residues. V dropped 3 bases and J dropped 4 bases, with 10 bases sitting between them. Germline-derived CDR1 and CDR2 are MDHEN and SYDVKM. The CDR3 DNA sequence: TGTGCCAGCAGTTTTAAGGGGAATTACGAGCAGTACTTC. Amino acids: CASSFKGNYEQYF.

The V gene is TRBV15, the J gene TRBJ2-5; tentatively, D is TRBD1 or TRBD2 (5 bases each). The CDR3 totals 16 residues. Trimming took off 0 bases at V and 6 bases at J, with 17 bases between the two ends. CDR1 and CDR2 (germline): LNHNV, YYDKDF (reference sequence). CDR3 in amino acids: CATSRDKGTSGKTQYF. The CDR3 nucleotides are TGTGCCACCAGCAGAGATAAAGGGACCTCGGGAAAGACCCAGTACTTC.

The chain uses TRBV7-2 and TRBJ2-1; 8 nucleotides agree with TRBD2. Germline-derived CDR1 and CDR2 are SGHTA and FQGNSA. The V segment lost 2 bases and the J segment 9 bases; nucleotides outside the gene matches: 9. The CDR3 is 15 residues long. CDR3 sequence (DNA): TGTGCCAGCAGCTTACTCGGGGGGGCATCGGGTGAGCAGTTCTTC. Residues: CASSLLGGASGEQFF.

The CDR3 DNA reads TGTGCCAGCAGCTTTGAGGGGGACACTGAAGCTTTCTTT. Protein: CASSFEGDTEAFF. The chain uses TRBV7-2 and TRBJ1-1; D may be TRBD1 (6 bases). Trimming left V 3 bases short and J 3 bases short, with 8 bases between. Per germline, CDR1 SGHTA and CDR2 FQGNSA. CDR3 length equals 13 residues.

The chain has TRBV28 and TRBJ2-1, with 7 bases matching TRBD2. Unmatched junction bases numbered 11, after V lost 8 bases and J lost 4 bases. Germline V gives CDR1 MDHEN, CDR2 SYDVKM. The CDR3 extends over 15 amino acids. The CDR3 sequence: CASPPGSGSYNEQFF. The DNA for the CDR3 is TGTGCCAGCCCCCCGGGTAGCGGGTCGTACAATGAGCAGTTCTTC.

The chain employs TRBV12-5 and TRBJ1-6, with D hard to call. CDR1 and CDR2 (germline): LGHNT, FRNRAP. V was trimmed by 5 bases and J by 13 bases, leaving 21 bases between them. CDR3 length equals 15 residues. The CDR3 nucleotides are TGTGCTAGTGGTCAAGGTTCGACGGTCGGGTACCCCCTCCACTTT. Translation: CASGQGSTVGYPLHF.

This chain joins TRBV9 and TRBJ2-7; tentatively, D is TRBD1 or TRBD2 (5 bases each). Trimming took 4 bases from V and 2 from J, leaving 13 bases between them. Germline V gene lookup returns CDR1 SGDLS and CDR2 YYNGEE. The CDR3 runs 14 residues. This chain's CDR3 is CASSPGPDPYEQYF. The CDR3 nucleotides read TGTGCCAGCAGCCCGGGACCTGACCCCTACGAGCAGTACTTC.

The V gene is TRBV4-3, the J gene TRBJ1-1; D is unclear. CDR3 length equals 15 residues. Trimming removed 1 base at V and 5 bases at J, with 14 bases between. Germline V gene data show CDR1 as LGHNA and CDR2 as YSLEER. CDR3 region: CASSQAGGLGTEAFF. In DNA form, the CDR3 reads TGCGCCAGCAGCCAAGCTGGCGGGCTAGGGACTGAAGCTTTCTTT.

The V gene is TRBV20-1, the J gene TRBJ2-5; 7 nucleotides agree with TRBD2. The CDR3 runs 13 residues. V gave up 6 bases and J gave up 5 bases; unmatched junction bases: 9. CDR1 is DFQATT and CDR2 is SNEGSKA in the germline V gene (reference sequence). The CDR3 DNA sequence: TGCAGTGCCGATGGCGGGAGCGCTGAGACCCAGTACTTC. Residues: CSADGGSAETQYF.

The V call is TRBV20-1, the J call TRBJ2-1; 11 bases agree with TRBD2. V shed 5 bases and J 2 bases; nucleotides not matched to a gene: 5. The CDR3 is 15 residues long. Germline values: CDR1 DFQATT, CDR2 SNEGSKA (reference sequence). This CDR3 reads CSAPDSGGAYNEQFF. The DNA for the CDR3 is TGCAGTGCTCCTGATAGCGGGGGGGCCTACAATGAGCAGTTCTTC.

V is TRBV29-1 and J is TRBJ1-1; TRBD1 matches at 11 bases. The V segment lost 7 bases and the J segment 4 bases; nucleotides outside the gene matches: 8. This CDR3 is built from 14 residues. CDR1 is SQVTM, CDR2 ANQGSEA, per germline. The CDR3 here is CSAGQGAGGTEAFF. As DNA, the CDR3 is TGCAGCGCTGGACAGGGGGCTGGGGGCACTGAAGCTTTCTTT.

The J gene is TRBJ2-1, the V gene TRBV10-3, with a tentative D call TRBD2 (5 bases). The CDR3 has 16 residues. The germline V gene encodes CDR1 ENHRY and CDR2 SYGVKD. V gave up 3 bases and J gave up 0 bases, with 12 bases separating them. The CDR3 DNA reads TGTGCCATCAGTGACCCGACTACTAGCTCCTACAATGAGCAGTTCTTC. Its translation: CAISDPTTSSYNEQFF.

V and J are TRBV7-2 and TRBJ1-6; 7 bases are shared with TRBD1. This CDR3 comprises 14 residues. Unmatched junction bases numbered 4, after V lost 3 bases and J lost 8 bases. CDR1 is SGHTA and CDR2 is FQGNSA in the germline V gene. The DNA for the CDR3 is TGTGCCAGCAGCTTTCCCGGGACAGATTCACCCCTCCACTTT. Translated, it gives CASSFPGTDSPLHF. The whole variable domain, remainder taken from reference TRBV7-2 and TRBJ1-6, is GAGVSQSPSNKVTEKGKDVELRCDPISGHTALYWYRQSLGQGLEFLIYFQGNSAPDKSGLPSDRFSAERTGGSVSTLTIQRTQQEDSAVYLCASSFPGTDSPLHFGNGTRLTVT.

The gene calls are TRBV20-1 and TRBJ2-3; 8 bases are a match to TRBD2. Germline lookup yields CDR1 DFQATT and CDR2 SNEGSKA (reference sequence). The V segment lost 3 bases and the J segment 1 base; nucleotides outside the gene matches: 3. The length of the CDR3 is 14 residues. The CDR3, as DNA: TGCAGTGCTAGCGAGACTAGCGGCACAGATACGCAGTATTTT. Translating gives CSASETSGTDTQYF.

The chain employs TRBV7-6 and TRBJ2-7; TRBD2 aligns across 9 bases. The CDR3 sequence is 15 residues long. J was trimmed by 2 bases and V by 5 bases; bases with no gene match: 7. Germline lookup yields CDR1 SGHVS and CDR2 FNYEAQ. CDR3 bases: TGTGCCAGCAGCCCGGTAGCGGGGGCGGCCTACGAGCAGTACTTC. This encodes CASSPVAGAAYEQYF.

Notes on this clonotype: A clone one base away is much larger, so this may be a read error. The rearrangement joins TRBV4-3 to TRBJ2-1; unclear D gene. This CDR3 contains 15 residues. V lost 0 bases and J lost 8, with 14 bases in between. Germline CDR1 is LGHNA and CDR2 is YSLEER. CDR3 sequence: CASSQESRSSDEQFF. The CDR3 DNA reads as TGCGCCAGCAGCCAAGAAAGTCGGAGTTCAGATGAGCAGTTCTTC.

The V gene is TRBV6-1, the J gene TRBJ1-5, with TRBD1 identical over 7 bases. V was clipped by 6 bases and J by 2 bases; unmatched bases: 4. The CDR3 has 14 residues. The V gene's germline CDR1 is MNHNS and CDR2 SASEGT. The CDR3 here is CASRNDRGNQPQHF. As DNA, the CDR3 is TGTGCCAGCAGAAACGACAGGGGCAATCAGCCCCAGCATTTT.

The chain is built from TRBV7-8 and TRBJ2-1; tentative D call: TRBD1 (5 bases). Germline V CDR1 and CDR2: SGHVS, FQNEAQ. Trimming took 0 bases from V and 10 from J, leaving 7 bases between them. This CDR3 is built from 12 residues. CDR3 sequence reads: CASSLAKGEQFF. DNA for the CDR3: TGTGCCAGCAGCTTAGCGAAGGGGGAGCAGTTCTTC.

Only a few counts were recorded for this clonotype. The genes are TRBV5-4 and TRBJ2-1; D possibly matches TRBD1 or TRBD2 (6 bases each). The V gene's germline CDR1 is SGHNT and CDR2 YYREEE (reference sequence). Between the trimmed V and J ends, which lost 0 bases and 6 bases, there was a span of 16 bases. This CDR3 is 16 amino acids long. CDR3 sequence: CASSLAPGATGNEQFF. The CDR3 coding sequence is TGTGCCAGCAGCTTGGCCCCGGGGGCAACAGGCAATGAGCAGTTCTTC.

This chain uses TRBV7-6 with TRBJ2-7; either TRBD1 or TRBD2 may fit D (5 bases each). Per germline, CDR1 SGHVS and CDR2 FNYEAQ. The germline V and J ends were trimmed by 1 base and 2 bases, with 12 bases remaining between them. The CDR3 is made up of 15 amino acids. The CDR3 sequence: CASSLDSGPTYEQYF. The CDR3, as DNA: TGTGCCAGCAGCTTAGACTCGGGACCGACCTACGAGCAGTACTTC.